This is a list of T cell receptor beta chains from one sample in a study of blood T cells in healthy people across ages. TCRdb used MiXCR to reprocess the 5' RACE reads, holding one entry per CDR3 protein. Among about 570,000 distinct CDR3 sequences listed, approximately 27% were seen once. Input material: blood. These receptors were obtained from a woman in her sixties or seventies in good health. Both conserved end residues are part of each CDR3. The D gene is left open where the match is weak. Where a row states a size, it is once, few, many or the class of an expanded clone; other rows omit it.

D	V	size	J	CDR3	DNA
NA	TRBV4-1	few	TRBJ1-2	CASSQGGMEGYGYTF	TGCGCCAGCAGCCAAGGGGGTATGGAGGGTTATGGCTACACCTTC
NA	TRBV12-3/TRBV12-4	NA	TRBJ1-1	CAGRGWLGTEAFF	TGTGCCGGCAGAGGGTGGTTGGGCACTGAAGCTTTCTTT
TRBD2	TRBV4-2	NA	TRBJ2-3	CASSPGLAGKGDTQYF	TGTGCCAGCAGCCCCGGACTAGCGGGTAAAGGAGATACGCAGTATTTT
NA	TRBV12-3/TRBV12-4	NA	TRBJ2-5	CASSFWSGTGGRETQYF	TGTGCCAGCAGTTTTTGGTCCGGGACCGGGGGGCGGGAGACCCAGTACTTC
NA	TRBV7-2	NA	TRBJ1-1	CASSPTTLAFF	TGTGCCAGCAGCCCTACCACCCTAGCTTTCTTT
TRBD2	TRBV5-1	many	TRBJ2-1	CASSYYSTSESFNEQFF	TGCGCCAGCAGCTACTACTCGACTAGCGAGAGTTTCAATGAGCAGTTCTTC
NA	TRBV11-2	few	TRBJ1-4	CASSLGGTSREKLFF	TGTGCCAGCAGCTTAGGGGGGACTTCGAGAGAAAAACTGTTTTTT
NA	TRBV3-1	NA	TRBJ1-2	CASSQQRLLSVYTF	TGTGCCAGCAGCCAACAGAGACTGCTGTCGGTCTACACCTTC
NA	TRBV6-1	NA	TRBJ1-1	CASRRVGTRGENTEAFF	TGTGCCAGCCGACGGGTTGGCACGCGGGGAGAGAACACTGAAGCTTTCTTT
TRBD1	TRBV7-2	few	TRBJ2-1	CASSPGTGGYNEQFF	TGTGCCAGCAGCCCCGGGACAGGGGGCTACAATGAGCAGTTCTTC
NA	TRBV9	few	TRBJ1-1	CASSVDVNTEALF	TGTGCCAGCAGCGTAGATGTGAACACTGAAGCTCTCTTT
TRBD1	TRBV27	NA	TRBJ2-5	CASRGTGRETQYF	TGTGCCAGCAGGGGGACAGGTCGGGAGACCCAGTACTTC
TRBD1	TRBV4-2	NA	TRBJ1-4	CASSLTPGQGALLFF	TGTGCCAGCAGCCTCACTCCGGGACAGGGGGCCCTACTGTTTTTT
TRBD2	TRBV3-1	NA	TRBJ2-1	CASSQEGSAGTYDEQFF	TGTGCCAGCAGCCAAGAGGGATCAGCGGGGACGTACGATGAGCAGTTCTTC
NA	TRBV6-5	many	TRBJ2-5	CASRGWETQYF	TGTGCCAGCAGGGGTTGGGAGACCCAGTACTTC
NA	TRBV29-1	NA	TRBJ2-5	CSVRQFQETQYF	TGCAGCGTCCGACAGTTCCAAGAGACCCAGTACTTC
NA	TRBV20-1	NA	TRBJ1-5	CSARGGTDNQPQHF	TGCAGTGCTCGGGGTGGGACGGACAATCAGCCCCAGCATTTT
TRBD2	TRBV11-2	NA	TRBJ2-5	CASSLAGRGGQETQYF	TGTGCCAGCAGCTTAGCAGGGAGGGGAGGCCAAGAGACCCAGTACTTC
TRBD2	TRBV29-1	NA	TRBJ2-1	CSVKTRLAKQFF	TGCAGCGTAAAGACGAGACTAGCCAAGCAGTTCTTC
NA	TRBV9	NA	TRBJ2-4	CASSVEAGADIQYF	TGTGCCAGCAGCGTAGAGGCAGGGGCTGACATTCAGTACTTC
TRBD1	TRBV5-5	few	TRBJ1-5	CASSLIWTGGRQPQHF	TGTGCCAGCAGCTTGATCTGGACAGGGGGCCGTCAGCCCCAGCATTTT
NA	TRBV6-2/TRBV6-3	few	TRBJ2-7	CASRMVSPYEQYF	TGTGCCAGCAGGATGGTCAGCCCCTACGAGCAGTACTTC
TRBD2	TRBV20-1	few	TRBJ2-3	CSARSGGTSTDTQYF	TGCAGTGCTAGATCGGGGGGGACTAGCACAGATACGCAGTATTTT
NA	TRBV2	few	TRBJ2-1	CASSVGGGAGNEQFF	TGTGCCAGCAGTGTCGGAGGGGGCGCGGGGAATGAGCAGTTCTTC
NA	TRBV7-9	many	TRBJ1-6	CASTQSSYNSPLHF	TGTGCCAGCACCCAGAGCTCCTATAATTCACCCCTCCACTTT
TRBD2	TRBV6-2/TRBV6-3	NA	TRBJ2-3	CASSYVPSGVRSADTQYF	TGTGCCAGCAGTTACGTCCCTAGCGGGGTAAGAAGTGCAGATACGCAGTATTTT
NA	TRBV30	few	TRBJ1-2	CAWGYGYTF	TGTGCCTGGGGCTATGGCTACACCTTC
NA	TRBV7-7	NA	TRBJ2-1	CASSPLRSSYNEQFF	TGTGCCAGCAGCCCTCTCCGTAGCTCCTACAATGAGCAGTTCTTC
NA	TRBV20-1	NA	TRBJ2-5	CSVALKKTQYF	TGCAGTGTGGCACTAAAAAAGACCCAGTACTTC
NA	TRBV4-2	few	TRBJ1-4	CASSQDAGEGKLFF	TGTGCCAGCAGCCAAGACGCAGGCGAGGGCAAACTGTTTTTT
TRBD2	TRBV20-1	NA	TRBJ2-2	CSARDGTSGGVTGELFF	TGCAGTGCTAGAGACGGGACTAGCGGGGGTGTCACCGGGGAGCTGTTTTTT
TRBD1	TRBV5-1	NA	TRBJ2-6	CASSPPGTGSGANVLTF	TGCGCCAGCAGCCCTCCCGGGACAGGGTCCGGGGCCAACGTCCTGACTTTC
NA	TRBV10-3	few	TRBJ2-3	CAISEGGSGLGTQYF	TGTGCCATCAGTGAGGGGGGATCCGGACTGGGTACGCAGTATTTT
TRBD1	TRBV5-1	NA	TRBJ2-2	CASSILQGAGELFF	TGCGCCAGCAGCATCTTACAGGGGGCCGGGGAGCTGTTTTTT
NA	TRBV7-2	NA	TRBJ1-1	CASSLLRLMNTEAFF	TGTGCCAGCAGCTTATTGAGGCTTATGAACACTGAAGCTTTCTTT
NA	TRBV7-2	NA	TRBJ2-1	CASSQGGARGSYNEQFF	TGTGCCAGCAGCCAGGGGGGGGCGAGAGGCTCCTACAATGAGCAGTTCTTC
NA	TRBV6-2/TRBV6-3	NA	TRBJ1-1	CASSRPREFHTEAFF	TGTGCCAGCAGCCGGCCCCGGGAGTTTCACACTGAAGCTTTCTTT
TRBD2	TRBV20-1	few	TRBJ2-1	CSARDPSGGADEQFF	TGCAGTGCTAGAGATCCAAGCGGGGGGGCCGATGAGCAGTTCTTC
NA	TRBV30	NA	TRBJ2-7	CAWSVIRFYEQYF	TGTGCCTGGAGTGTAATACGGTTCTACGAGCAGTACTTC
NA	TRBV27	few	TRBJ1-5	CASSFSGGNQPQHF	TGTGCCAGCAGTTTCTCGGGGGGGAATCAGCCCCAGCATTTT
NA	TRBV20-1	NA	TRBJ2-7	CSAREVLRGEQYF	TGCAGTGCTAGAGAGGTGCTCAGAGGGGAGCAGTACTTC
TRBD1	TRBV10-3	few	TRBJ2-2	CAISEWGPTGGNTGELFF	TGTGCCATCAGTGAATGGGGACCGACAGGGGGTAACACCGGGGAGCTGTTTTTT
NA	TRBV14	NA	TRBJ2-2	CASSPFSSNTGELFF	TGTGCCAGCAGCCCTTTTAGTTCGAACACCGGGGAGCTGTTTTTT
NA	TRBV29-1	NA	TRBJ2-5	CSVEDQYREETQYF	TGCAGCGTTGAAGATCAATACAGGGAAGAGACCCAGTACTTC
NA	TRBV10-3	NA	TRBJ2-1	CAISRVGNEQFF	TGTGCCATCAGTAGGGTCGGCAATGAGCAGTTCTTC
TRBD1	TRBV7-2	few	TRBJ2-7	CASTDRVWYEQYF	TGTGCCAGCACCGACAGGGTTTGGTACGAGCAGTACTTC
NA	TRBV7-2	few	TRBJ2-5	CASSLGISRKETQYF	TGTGCCAGCAGCTTAGGGATCAGCAGAAAAGAGACCCAGTACTTC
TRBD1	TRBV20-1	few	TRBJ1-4	CSAWTGENEKLFF	TGCAGTGCTTGGACAGGGGAAAATGAAAAACTGTTTTTT
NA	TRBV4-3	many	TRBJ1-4	CASSQRGATNEKLFF	TGCGCCAGCAGCCAACGTGGGGCAACTAATGAAAAACTGTTTTTT
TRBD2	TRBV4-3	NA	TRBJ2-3	CASSQDSSGGPASDTQYF	TGCGCCAGCAGCCAAGATTCCAGCGGGGGGCCAGCCTCAGATACGCAGTATTTT
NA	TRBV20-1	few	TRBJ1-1	CSAASPGSGNTEAFF	TGCAGTGCTGCGTCACCAGGGTCCGGGAACACTGAAGCTTTCTTT
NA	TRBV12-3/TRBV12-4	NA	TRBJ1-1	CASSQMAGRNTEAFF	TGTGCCAGCAGTCAAATGGCAGGCAGGAACACTGAAGCTTTCTTT
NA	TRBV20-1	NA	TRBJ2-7	CSARPWTLYEQYF	TGCAGTGCCAGACCCTGGACTCTCTACGAGCAGTACTTC
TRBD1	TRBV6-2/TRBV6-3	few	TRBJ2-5	CASSYGQGVETQYF	TGTGCCAGCAGTTACGGCCAGGGGGTAGAGACCCAGTACTTC
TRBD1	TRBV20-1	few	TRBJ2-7	CSATRTGASTYEQYF	TGCAGTGCAACTCGGACAGGGGCTTCCACCTACGAGCAGTACTTC